The 32 T cell receptor beta chains below come from one sample, sequenced in a study of OX40 agonist ivuxolimab in advanced cancers. Generated by immunoSEQ multiplex PCR, the TCRdb table keeps only in-frame clones and is missing some. The profile covers some 50,000 clones, with around 85% appearing a single time and around 13% taken by the ten largest. The sample here was CD4+ or CD8+ T cells sorted from blood, taken in a trial of the OX40 agonist ivuxolimab. These receptors all come from an adult with an advanced solid tumor such as melanoma, head and neck, liver or kidney cancer.

The count of this clone is one. The chain employs TRBV5-4 and TRBJ2-7; a possible D gene is TRBD2 (5 bases). The CDR3 spans 16 residues. Per the germline V gene, CDR1 is SGHNT and CDR2 is YYREEE (reference sequence). Trimming removed 4 bases from V and 3 bases from J, with 20 bases in between. The CDR3 DNA is TGTGCCAGCAGCCGAAAGGACGGGATAGGGAACTACGAGCAGTACTTC. This codes for CASSRKDGIGNYEQYF.

The V gene is TRBV9, the J gene TRBJ2-2; 8 bases align to TRBD2. Germline V gene lookup returns CDR1 SGDLS and CDR2 YYNGEE. This CDR3 comprises 15 residues. V lost 0 bases, J lost 6 bases, and 4 bases stayed unmatched. In DNA, the CDR3 is TGTGCCAGCAGCGTAGCTAGCGGGTACGCCGGGGAGCTGTTTTTT. Residues: CASSVASGYAGELFF.

The chain has TRBV7-9 and TRBJ2-7; 8 bases fit TRBD1. The CDR3 totals 14 residues. V lost 1 base to trimming and J lost 5 bases; unmatched junction nucleotides: 4. CDR1 and CDR2 (germline): SEHNR, FQNEAQ (reference sequence). The CDR3 loop is CASSLGTGFDEQYF. The DNA of the CDR3 is TGTGCCAGCAGCTTAGGGACAGGGTTCGACGAGCAGTACTTC.

This chain connects TRBV7-3 to TRBJ2-3, with 7 bases fitting TRBD2. CDR3 size: 15 residues. Looked up from germline, CDR1 is SGHTA and CDR2 is FQGTGA. V dropped 3 bases and J dropped 1; count of bases not matched to a gene: 4. CDR3 sequence: CASSFGGIGTDTQYF. CDR3 nucleotides: TGTGCCAGCAGCTTCGGGGGGATCGGCACAGATACGCAGTATTTT.

The chain links TRBV27 to TRBJ1-4, with no clear D. Trimming removed 7 bases at V and 8 bases at J, with 17 bases between. Germline V gene data show CDR1 as MNHEY and CDR2 as SMNVEV (reference sequence). There are 14 residues in the CDR3. This chain's CDR3 is CASKVGLEHEKLFF. As DNA, the CDR3 is TGTGCCAGCAAGGTCGGACTCGAGCACGAAAAACTGTTTTTT.

The J gene is TRBJ1-2, the V gene TRBV2; D may be TRBD1 (5 bases). Germline CDR1 is SNHLY and CDR2 is FYNNEI. This CDR3 has 12 amino acids. V was shortened by 10 bases and J by 4 bases, with 13 bases between the two germline ends. The CDR3 loop reads CATGGGGYGYTF. CDR3 DNA: TGTGCCACCGGGGGGGGAGGCTATGGCTACACCTTC.

The chain uses TRBV5-1 and TRBJ1-3, with 7 bases fitting TRBD1. Trimming removed 4 bases from V and 0 bases from J; junction bases left unmatched: 7. This CDR3 region has 16 residues. Germline V gene lookup returns CDR1 SGHRS and CDR2 YFSETQ. The CDR3 protein is CASSQDRIFSGNTIYF. The CDR3 DNA sequence: TGCGCCAGCAGCCAGGACAGGATATTCTCTGGAAACACCATATATTTT.

This sequence joins TRBV28 and TRBJ2-4; a possible D gene is TRBD2 (6 bases). V lost 2 bases, J lost 8 bases, and 13 bases lay in between. The CDR3 is 14 amino acids. CDR1 MDHEN and CDR2 SYDVKM come from the germline V gene. The chain's CDR3 is CASSLAGLMDIQYF. CDR3 nucleotide sequence: TGTGCCAGCAGTTTAGCGGGACTTATGGACATTCAGTACTTC.

The table lists this clone with a few counts. V is TRBV6-6 and J is TRBJ1-3; D ambiguous. Germline-derived CDR1 and CDR2 are MNHNY and SVGAGI (reference sequence). CDR3 size: 16 residues. The germline V and J ends were trimmed by 0 bases and 5 bases, with 14 bases remaining between them. The DNA of the CDR3 is TGTGCCAGCAGTTACTCAGAGAAATTCATGAGAAACACCATATATTTT. It specifies CASSYSEKFMRNTIYF.

The chain uses TRBV5-1 and TRBJ2-2; 10 nucleotides agree with TRBD2. With V trimmed by 2 bases and J by 3 bases, 1 base remained unmatched. The CDR3 is 15 residues long. Germline CDR1 SGHRS, CDR2 YFSETQ. CDR3 amino acids: CASSFTSGDTGELFF. For the CDR3, the DNA is TGCGCCAGCAGCTTTACTAGCGGGGACACCGGGGAGCTGTTTTTT.

CDR3: CSSTGGITDTQYF. DNA for the CDR3: TGCAGCTCTACCGGAGGGATCACAGATACGCAGTATTTT. The chain carries TRBV29-1 and TRBJ2-3; a possible D gene is TRBD2 (6 bases). CDR3 length equals 13 residues. V lost 8 bases, J lost 2 bases, and 14 bases lay in between. Germline loops: CDR1 SQVTM, CDR2 ANQGSEA.

This sequence joins TRBV29-1 and TRBJ2-2; TRBD1 agrees at 8 bases. Germline V gene data show CDR1 as SQVTM and CDR2 as ANQGSEA. This CDR3 is 14 amino acids long. After removal of 4 bases from V and 5 bases from J, the junction contained 6 bases not matched to a gene. CDR3 region: CSVVAGGATGELFF. The CDR3 DNA reads as TGCAGCGTTGTTGCAGGGGGCGCGACCGGGGAGCTGTTTTTT.

The chain joins TRBV11-2 to TRBJ1-1; TRBD1 might be the D (5 bases). The V end lost 5 bases, the J end lost 5 bases, and 15 bases lay between the germline ends. The CDR3 sequence is 14 residues long. Looked up from germline, CDR1 is SGHAT and CDR2 is FQNNGV. In DNA, the CDR3 is TGTGCCAGCAGCCATCATGGGGGTGTGACTGAAGCTTTCTTT. Encoded protein: CASSHHGGVTEAFF.

A word on this clone: One junction end does not reproduce the germline sequence, and a read error may be involved. The V gene is TRBV7-7, the J gene TRBJ2-1; TRBD1 agrees at 7 bases. The CDR3 is made up of 16 amino acids. Per germline, CDR1 SSHAT and CDR2 FNYEAQ (reference sequence). CDR3 in DNA: TGTGCTAGCAGCCCGGCTGTCACAGGGGCTTACAATGAGCAGTTCTTC. It codes for CASSPAVTGAYNEQFF.

In this sample, this clone turned up a few times. The chain links TRBV4-2 to TRBJ2-1, with 9 positions matching TRBD2. Germline V gene data show CDR1 as LGHNA and CDR2 as YNFKEQ. J was trimmed by 10 bases and V by 0 bases; bases with no gene match: 13. The CDR3 spans 17 residues. The CDR3 loop reads CASSQEKGTSGPGEQFF. The CDR3 DNA follows: TGTGCCAGCAGCCAAGAAAAGGGTACTAGCGGGCCGGGAGAGCAGTTCTTC.

The rearrangement links TRBV6-5 to TRBJ2-7; D is unresolved. V lost 6 bases and J lost 5, with 14 bases in between. Germline values: CDR1 MNHEY, CDR2 SVGAGI. The CDR3 has 13 residues. CDR3 DNA: TGTGCCAGCAGATCCCCGTTTGGGGACGAGCAGTACTTC. It is translated as CASRSPFGDEQYF.

This chain links TRBV5-1 with TRBJ2-1; 9 bases match TRBD2. The V gene's germline CDR1 is SGHRS and CDR2 YFSETQ. The ends lost 3 bases at V and 8 bases at J; junction bases unmatched: 9. This CDR3 has 15 residues. The CDR3 here is CASSSDGTSFDEQFF. In nucleotides, the CDR3 is TGCGCCAGCAGCTCGGACGGGACTAGCTTTGATGAGCAGTTCTTC.

This clone was found once. The CDR3 coding sequence is TGTGCCACCAGCAGACAGGGGTGGTCAGAGACCCAGTACTTC. Translation gives CATSRQGWSETQYF. This chain links TRBV15 with TRBJ2-5, with a tentative D call TRBD1 (6 bases). Germline lookup yields CDR1 LNHNV and CDR2 YYDKDF (reference sequence). Trimming removed 2 bases at V and 4 bases at J, with 11 bases between. This CDR3 is 14 amino acids long.

The chain uses TRBV14 and TRBJ2-1; TRBD2 agrees at 8 bases. With 4 bases clipped from V and 9 bases from J, the junction kept 14 bases outside the gene matches. Looked up from germline, CDR1 is SGHDN and CDR2 is FVKESK. The CDR3 loop spans 16 amino acids. The CDR3 DNA is TGTGCCAGCAGCCCCCTGGGAGCGGGAGTCGGTATTGAGCAGTTCTTC. This gives the protein CASSPLGAGVGIEQFF.

This rearrangement joins TRBV28 to TRBJ1-5, with 9 bases identical to TRBD1. CDR3 size: 12 residues. Trimming at V came to 6 bases and at J to 9 bases, leaving 3 bases not matched to a gene. Germline V gene lookup returns CDR1 MDHEN and CDR2 SYDVKM. Here the CDR3 DNA reads TGTGCCAGCAGACAGGGGGCGCGGCCCCAGCATTTT. Translated, it gives CASRQGARPQHF.

The chain is built from TRBV5-1 and TRBJ2-2; 7 bases fit TRBD1. The V segment lost 4 bases and the J segment 6 bases; nucleotides outside the gene matches: 9. The CDR3 has 15 amino acids. Germline V gives CDR1 SGHRS, CDR2 YFSETQ. This CDR3 reads CASSPPNTGAGELFF. The CDR3 bases are TGCGCCAGCAGCCCCCCAAATACAGGGGCCGGGGAGCTGTTTTTT. The variable domain in full, with the rest retrieved from reference TRBV5-1 and TRBJ2-2, is KAGVTQTPRYLIKTRGQQVTLSCSPISGHRSVSWYQQTPGQGLQFLFEYFSETQRNKGNFPGRFSGRQFSNSRSEMNVSTLELGDSALYLCASSPPNTGAGELFFGEGSRLTVL.

The chain employs TRBV6-6 and TRBJ2-1, with TRBD2 matching over 8 bases. The CDR3 runs 16 residues. Looked up from germline, CDR1 is MNHNY and CDR2 is SVGAGI (reference sequence). V lost 1 base, J lost 4 bases, and 6 bases stayed unmatched. For the CDR3, the DNA is TGTGCCAGCAGTTACTTGATGGTAGCGGGGTACAATGAGCAGTTCTTC. Protein: CASSYLMVAGYNEQFF.

This clone showed up just once. The chain couples TRBV5-1 to TRBJ2-1, with D possibly being TRBD1 or TRBD2 (6 bases each). V gave up 0 bases and J gave up 7 bases, with 17 bases separating them. Germline V gives CDR1 SGHRS, CDR2 YFSETQ. This CDR3 comprises 16 residues. The CDR3 nucleotides are TGCGCCAGCAGCTTGGTCGACGGGGGCGGTGTAAATGAGCAGTTCTTC. Translation: CASSLVDGGGVNEQFF.

In its sample, this clone was seen once. V is TRBV11-2 and J is TRBJ2-5; maybe TRBD1 (6 bases). V was pared by 2 bases and J by 5 bases, with 6 bases between. The CDR3 has 12 amino acids. Per germline, CDR1 SGHAT and CDR2 FQNNGV. CDR3 coding DNA: TGTGCCAGCAGCTTACAGGGGGAGACCCAGTACTTC. This sequence encodes CASSLQGETQYF.

This clone was observed once. The chain is built from TRBV10-3 and TRBJ2-7, with TRBD1 identical over 9 bases. Germline trimming cut 6 bases from V and 3 bases from J; bases unmatched to any gene: 9. Germline V gene data show CDR1 as ENHRY and CDR2 as SYGVKD. The CDR3 consists of 15 residues. CDR3 residues: CAIRSDAGQGYEQYF. The CDR3 nucleotides are TGTGCCATCAGAAGTGACGCGGGACAGGGCTACGAGCAGTACTTC.

V usage is TRBV4-1 and J usage is TRBJ2-7; 10 nucleotides agree with TRBD1. Germline CDR1 MGHRA, CDR2 YSYEKL. The junction had 15 bases not matched to a gene; V was cut back by 2 bases and J by 5 bases. This CDR3 region has 18 residues. For the CDR3, the DNA is TGCGCCAGCAGCCAATGGGTAGTCGAGGACAGGGGGACCCACGAGCAGTACTTC. Translated: CASSQWVVEDRGTHEQYF.

The count of this clone is one. The chain uses TRBV15 and TRBJ2-1; 8 nucleotides line up with TRBD2. The CDR3 has 16 residues. J was trimmed by 5 bases and V by 3 bases; bases with no gene match: 9. Looked up from germline, CDR1 is LNHNV and CDR2 is YYDKDF (reference sequence). CDR3 in amino acids: CATSSSGRPNNNEQFF. The CDR3 bases are TGTGCCACCAGCAGCAGCGGGAGACCGAACAACAATGAGCAGTTCTTC.

This chain joins TRBV29-1 and TRBJ1-1, with D tentatively TRBD1 (6 bases). CDR1 is SQVTM, CDR2 ANQGSEA, per germline. With 6 bases removed from V and 1 base from J, the gap between germline ends came to 21 bases. The CDR3 spans 16 residues. CDR3 sequence (DNA): TGCAGCGTGAAACACCGGGACATCCTCGGGAACACTGAAGCTTTCTTT. This encodes CSVKHRDILGNTEAFF.

For the CDR3, the DNA is TGTGCCAGCTCACGGCAGGCCAGCACCGGGGAGCTGTTTTTT. It translates to CASSRQASTGELFF. The chain couples TRBV18 to TRBJ2-2, with D hard to call. Germline CDR1 is KGHSH and CDR2 is LQKENI. V lost 4 bases and J 4 bases, leaving 10 bases between the germline ends. The CDR3 loop spans 14 amino acids.

V gene TRBV28 combines with J gene TRBJ2-2, with D possibly being TRBD2 (6 bases). Germline assignment: CDR1 MDHEN and CDR2 SYDVKM. With 2 bases removed from V and 6 bases from J, the gap between germline ends came to 10 bases. CDR3 size: 14 residues. CDR3 residues: CASSLGGAPGELFF. The CDR3 nucleotides are TGTGCCAGCAGTTTAGGCGGGGCTCCCGGGGAGCTGTTTTTT.

The chain links TRBV19 to TRBJ2-1; D not certain. The CDR3 totals 14 residues. V was clipped by 3 bases and J by 2 bases, with 8 bases between them. The germline V gene has CDR1 LNHDA and CDR2 SQIVND (reference sequence). In nucleotides, the CDR3 is TGTGCCAGTAGTATCCAACGGACCTACAATGAGCAGTTCTTC. Its protein is CASSIQRTYNEQFF.

The CDR3 sequence is CASSRGTANNQPQHF. The DNA for the CDR3 is TGTGCCAGCAGCCGCGGGACAGCTAATAATCAGCCCCAGCATTTT. J is TRBJ1-5 and V is TRBV7-3; 7 bases are shared with TRBD1. Looked up from germline, CDR1 is SGHTA and CDR2 is FQGTGA. V was clipped by 5 bases and J by 4 bases; unmatched bases: 8. The CDR3 runs to 15 residues.